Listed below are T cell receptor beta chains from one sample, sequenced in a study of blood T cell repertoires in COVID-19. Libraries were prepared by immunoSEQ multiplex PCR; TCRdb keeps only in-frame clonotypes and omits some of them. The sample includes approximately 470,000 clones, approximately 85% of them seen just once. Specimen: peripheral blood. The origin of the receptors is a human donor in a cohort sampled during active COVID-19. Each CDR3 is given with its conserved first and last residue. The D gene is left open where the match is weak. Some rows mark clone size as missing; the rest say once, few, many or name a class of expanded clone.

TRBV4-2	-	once	CASSQASDYRNTDTQYF
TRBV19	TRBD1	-	CASRDRGRDEELFF
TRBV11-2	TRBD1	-	CASSFIQGAGTEAFF
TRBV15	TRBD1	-	CATSRSGTGDGYTF
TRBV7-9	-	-	CASSSPRGVRTEAFF
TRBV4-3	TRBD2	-	CASSQDWASGQEGEQYF
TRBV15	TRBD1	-	CATSRDSRGQEKLFF
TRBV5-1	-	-	CASSLIGAGRTEAFF
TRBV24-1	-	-	CATSAQGLNYGYTF
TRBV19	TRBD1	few	CASKTGTDNEKLFF
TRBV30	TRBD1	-	CAWSAGQSEQYF
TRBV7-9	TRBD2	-	CASSSMTSGDNEQFF
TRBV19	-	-	CASRGTRGETQYF
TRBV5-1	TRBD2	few	CASSPNTSGREETQYF